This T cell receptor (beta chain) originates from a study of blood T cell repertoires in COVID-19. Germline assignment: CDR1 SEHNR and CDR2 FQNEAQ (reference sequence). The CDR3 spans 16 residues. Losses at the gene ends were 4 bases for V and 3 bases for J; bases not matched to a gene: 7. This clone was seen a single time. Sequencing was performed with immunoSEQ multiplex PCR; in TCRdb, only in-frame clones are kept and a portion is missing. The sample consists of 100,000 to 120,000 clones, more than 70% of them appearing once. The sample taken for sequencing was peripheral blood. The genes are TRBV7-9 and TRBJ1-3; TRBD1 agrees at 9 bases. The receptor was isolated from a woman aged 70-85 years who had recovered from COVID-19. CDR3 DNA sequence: TGTGCCAGCAGCTCAACAGGGGGCGGCGGTGGAAACACCATATATTTT. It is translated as CASSSTGGGGGNTIYF.